The 32 T cell receptor beta chains reported below all come from one sample, sequenced in a study of shared clonotypes between healthy human individuals. Some clones are missing from TCRdb's copy, which holds only in-frame ones; the method was immunoSEQ multiplex PCR. The sample yields 450,000 to 600,000 clones, 79% seen once. The sequencing sample was made of PBMCs. These receptors were obtained from a woman between 40 and 55 years old in good health. Some clones in this sample may be carry-over from other donors' samples.

In this sample, this clone turned up a few times. The gene calls are TRBV11-2 and TRBJ1-1; D is perhaps TRBD1 (5 bases). This CDR3 region has 14 residues. Germline loops: CDR1 SGHAT, CDR2 FQNNGV. The V end was cut by 1 base, the J end by 4 bases, with 10 bases between. The CDR3 DNA is TGTGCCAGCAGCTTAGTAGCAGGGTCCACTGAAGCTTTCTTT. The encoded protein is CASSLVAGSTEAFF.

This rearrangement joins TRBV5-6 to TRBJ2-7; D may be TRBD1 (6 bases). Germline loops: CDR1 SGHDT, CDR2 YYEEEE. The V gene lost 3 bases and the J gene lost 0 bases, with 10 bases spanning the gap. The CDR3 is 14 amino acids. The CDR3 sequence is CASSSTGSSYEQYF. The CDR3 DNA follows: TGTGCCAGCAGCTCGACAGGCAGCTCCTACGAGCAGTACTTC.

This chain connects TRBV2 to TRBJ1-2, with no clear D. The germline V gene encodes CDR1 SNHLY and CDR2 FYNNEI. V shed 0 bases and J shed 5 bases, with 13 bases lying between them. This CDR3 is 15 amino acids long. This CDR3 is CASSEALEASYGYTF. The CDR3 DNA is TGTGCCAGCAGTGAAGCGCTAGAGGCCTCTTATGGCTACACCTTC. The full variable domain, completed using reference TRBV2 and TRBJ1-2, is EPEVTQTPSHQVTQMGQEVILRCVPISNHLYFYWYRQILGQKVEFLVSFYNNEISEKSEIFDDQFSVERPDGSNFTLKIRSTKLEDSAMYFCASSEALEASYGYTFGSGTRLTVV.

The gene calls are TRBV7-3 and TRBJ2-2, with 11 bases identical to TRBD2. V was pared by 6 bases and J by 3 bases, with 9 bases of the junction left unmatched. The CDR3 extends over 17 amino acids. Germline CDR1 SGHTA, CDR2 FQGTGA. CDR3: CASRAKTSGIDTGELFF. CDR3 in DNA: TGTGCCAGCAGGGCCAAGACTAGCGGGATCGACACCGGGGAGCTGTTTTTT.

This clone was counted only a few times. This chain links TRBV5-1 with TRBJ1-1; 8 nucleotides align to TRBD1. Trimming removed 4 bases from V and 3 bases from J; junction bases left unmatched: 8. Germline V gene sequence: CDR1 SGHRS, CDR2 YFSETQ. The CDR3 length is 15 residues. The CDR3 DNA reads as TGCGCCAGCAGCCTAGGGACAGGATTGGACACTGAAGCTTTCTTT. Its protein product is CASSLGTGLDTEAFF.

The chain has TRBV6-1 and TRBJ2-1; TRBD1 matches 11 bases. This CDR3 spans 15 amino acids. Germline CDR1 is MNHNS and CDR2 is SASEGT. Trimming took 6 bases from V and 8 from J; bases not matched to a gene: 9. The CDR3, as DNA: TGTGCCAGCAGCGACTGGACAGGGGGCAACGATGAGCAGTTCTTC. Translated, it gives CASSDWTGGNDEQFF.

The V and J genes are TRBV11-2 and TRBJ1-6; D is possibly TRBD1 (5 bases). Between the trimmed V and J ends, which lost 3 bases and 6 bases, there was a span of 9 bases. CDR1 and CDR2 from the germline V gene are SGHAT and FQNNGV. The CDR3 has 14 amino acids. The CDR3, as DNA: TGTGCCAGCAGCTTCCAGGGTGGTAATTCACCCCTCCACTTT. Translation gives CASSFQGGNSPLHF.

This clone showed up just a few times. The V gene is TRBV28, the J gene TRBJ2-7; the D call may be TRBD1 or TRBD2 (5 bases each). This CDR3 is 14 amino acids long. Germline V gene sequence: CDR1 MDHEN, CDR2 SYDVKM. The V end was cut by 8 bases, the J end by 2 bases, with 16 bases between. CDR3 sequence reads: CASSRDPRTYEQYF. The DNA for the CDR3 is TGTGCCAGCTCCCGGGACCCACGGACCTACGAGCAGTACTTC.

The chain carries TRBV11-3 and TRBJ2-2, with TRBD2 matching over 7 bases. In germline, CDR1 is SGHNT, CDR2 YENEEA. Trimming cost V 1 base and J 1 base; bases outside gene matches: 3. The CDR3 contains 16 residues. In DNA, the CDR3 is TGTGCCAGCAGCTTAGGCGGGAGAGGGAACACCGGGGAGCTGTTTTTT. Translated: CASSLGGRGNTGELFF.

V usage is TRBV11-2 and J usage is TRBJ2-5; 8 bases fit TRBD1. The V segment lost 5 bases and the J segment 5 bases; nucleotides outside the gene matches: 7. Germline lookup yields CDR1 SGHAT and CDR2 FQNNGV. This CDR3 has 14 amino acids. Written as DNA, the CDR3 is TGTGCCAGCAGCGTATCGACAGGGGCGGAGACCCAGTACTTC. Its protein is CASSVSTGAETQYF.

Of note for this clone: The identical CDR3 is also encoded by other nucleotide sequences in the sample. The chain carries TRBV5-1 and TRBJ2-1, with D possibly being TRBD1 or TRBD2 (5 bases each). V was clipped by 4 bases and J by 8 bases, with 10 bases between them. Germline loops: CDR1 SGHRS, CDR2 YFSETQ. The CDR3 covers 12 residues. The CDR3 region is CASSLRGDEQFF. CDR3 nucleotides: TGCGCCAGCAGCCTCCGGGGCGATGAGCAGTTCTTC. Looking up the rest from reference TRBV5-1 and TRBJ2-1 gives the full variable domain: KAGVTQTPRYLIKTRGQQVTLSCSPISGHRSVSWYQQTPGQGLQFLFEYFSETQRNKGNFPGRFSGRQFSNSRSEMNVSTLELGDSALYLCASSLRGDEQFFGPGTRLTVL.

This clone was seen once. The chain has TRBV19 and TRBJ2-1, with TRBD2 matching 11 bases. The ends lost 4 bases at V and 3 bases at J; junction bases unmatched: 2. The CDR3 consists of 15 residues. The V gene's germline CDR1 is LNHDA and CDR2 SQIVND (reference sequence). The CDR3 nucleotides read TGTGCCAGTAGTACACTAGCGGGGGTCTACAATGAGCAGTTCTTC. Its translation is CASSTLAGVYNEQFF.

Only one count was recorded for this clone. The V and J genes are TRBV5-4 and TRBJ1-6; 7 bases are shared with TRBD1. The V segment lost 5 bases and the J segment 3 bases; nucleotides outside the gene matches: 2. CDR3 length equals 14 residues. In germline, CDR1 is SGHNT, CDR2 YYREEE (reference sequence). The DNA for the CDR3 is TGTGCCAGCAGTTGGGACAGCTATAATTCACCCCTCCACTTT. Amino acids: CASSWDSYNSPLHF.

Only a few counts were recorded for this clone. This chain connects TRBV5-1 to TRBJ2-2; 7 nucleotides agree with TRBD2. Germline V gives CDR1 SGHRS, CDR2 YFSETQ. This CDR3 has 16 residues. V shed 4 bases and J 1 base; nucleotides not matched to a gene: 7. The CDR3 DNA reads as TGCGCCAGCAGCCCCGGACTAGAGGGGAACACCGGGGAGCTGTTTTTT. This translates into CASSPGLEGNTGELFF.

This rearrangement joins TRBV6-5 to TRBJ2-7; 7 bases map to TRBD2. V lost 7 bases to trimming and J lost 1 base; unmatched junction nucleotides: 10. CDR1 and CDR2 from the germline V gene are MNHEY and SVGAGI. The CDR3 consists of 15 residues. In DNA, the CDR3 is TGTGCCAGCATCTCTCGGGCTAGCGGATCCTACGAGCAGTACTTC. It yields the protein CASISRASGSYEQYF.

This clone was detected only a few times. The chain recombines TRBV15 with TRBJ2-7; 10 positions agree with TRBD1. Germline V gene data show CDR1 as LNHNV and CDR2 as YYDKDF (reference sequence). This CDR3 spans 14 amino acids. Unmatched junction bases numbered 2, after V lost 5 bases and J lost 1 base. Written as DNA, the CDR3 is TGTGCCACCAGCGTGGGACAGGGGTCCTACGAGCAGTACTTC. Its translation: CATSVGQGSYEQYF.

In its sample, this clone was seen a few times. The chain has TRBV9 and TRBJ2-5; D is unclear. The germline V gene has CDR1 SGDLS and CDR2 YYNGEE. The V end was cut by 0 bases, the J end by 5 bases, with 17 bases between. The length of the CDR3 is 16 residues. CDR3 loop: CASSVGRVKVGETQYF. For the CDR3, the DNA is TGTGCCAGCAGCGTAGGACGGGTCAAAGTAGGGGAGACCCAGTACTTC.

The chain recombines TRBV7-3 with TRBJ2-3; D possibly uses TRBD1 or TRBD2 (6 bases each). From germline, CDR1 is SGHTA and CDR2 FQGTGA. V was shortened by 2 bases and J by 1 base, with 16 bases between the two germline ends. This CDR3 region has 17 residues. CDR3 in amino acids: CASSLGGLPLGTDTQYF. The DNA for the CDR3 is TGTGCCAGCAGCTTAGGGGGGCTACCCCTAGGCACAGATACGCAGTATTTT.

The genes are TRBV28 and TRBJ1-6, with 7 bases that match TRBD1. V trimming: 5 bases; J trimming: 9 bases; junction bases outside the gene matches: 13. The CDR3 has 16 residues. Germline V lookup: CDR1 MDHEN, CDR2 SYDVKM. DNA of the CDR3: TGTGCCAGCAGTCTCTCTGCAAGGGGGCTAGGTTCACCCCTCCACTTT. Its protein product is CASSLSARGLGSPLHF.

This clone was detected a few times. The gene calls are TRBV28 and TRBJ1-1; D uncertain. CDR1 is MDHEN and CDR2 is SYDVKM in the germline V gene. The ends were cut back, 4 bases at V and 2 bases at J, with 2 bases in the middle. The CDR3 totals 11 residues. CDR3 nucleotides: TGTGCCAGCAGTTCCAACACTGAAGCTTTCTTT. Translation: CASSSNTEAFF.

The V gene is TRBV6-7, the J gene TRBJ2-7; 10 positions agree with TRBD2. TRBV6-7 is noted as an ORF with a role that remains uncertain. V was clipped by 2 bases and J by 0 bases; unmatched bases: 4. This CDR3 contains 16 residues. In DNA, the CDR3 is TGTGCCAGCAGTTACACGGCTAGCGGGAGCTCCTACGAGCAGTACTTC. Encoded protein: CASSYTASGSSYEQYF.

The V call is TRBV5-5, the J call TRBJ2-7, with 10 bases fitting TRBD1. Germline assignment: CDR1 SGHKS and CDR2 YYEKEE (reference sequence). The CDR3 extends over 15 amino acids. Trimming at V came to 4 bases and at J to 3 bases, leaving 7 bases not matched to a gene. The CDR3, as DNA: TGTGCCAGCAGCGCCCGGGACAGGGGAATCTACGAGCAGTACTTC. Protein sequence: CASSARDRGIYEQYF.

This clone was counted a few times. The V and J genes are TRBV7-8 and TRBJ1-1; 8 positions agree with TRBD1. In germline, CDR1 is SGHVS, CDR2 FQNEAQ. This CDR3 is 13 amino acids long. The trim removed 4 bases at V and 4 bases at J, leaving 2 bases unmatched. CDR3 sequence reads: CASSYDRGTEAFF. The CDR3 coding sequence is TGTGCCAGCAGCTATGACAGGGGCACTGAAGCTTTCTTT.

This clone appeared once. This chain uses TRBV4-1 with TRBJ2-7; TRBD2 matches 7 bases. The CDR3 is 13 residues long. Germline loops: CDR1 MGHRA, CDR2 YSYEKL. V was pared by 5 bases and J by 3 bases, with 4 bases of the junction left unmatched. The DNA of the CDR3 is TGCGCCAGCAGCGCCGGACTAGTCTACGAGCAGTACTTC. Protein product: CASSAGLVYEQYF.

V and J are TRBV7-6 and TRBJ1-3; D not certain. V was pared by 0 bases and J by 0 bases, with 6 bases between. The CDR3 totals 15 residues. Germline V lookup: CDR1 SGHVS, CDR2 FNYEAQ. CDR3 residues: CASSLAESSGNTIYF. CDR3 coding DNA: TGTGCCAGCAGCTTAGCGGAGAGCTCTGGAAACACCATATATTTT.

The chain carries TRBV19 and TRBJ1-4; no firm D call. CDR1 and CDR2 from the germline V gene are LNHDA and SQIVND (reference sequence). The ends were cut back, 1 base at V and 7 bases at J, with 7 bases in the middle. CDR3 length: 13 residues. The CDR3, as DNA: TGTGCCAGTAGTATAGCGCGGGGTGAAAAACTGTTTTTT. Translating gives CASSIARGEKLFF.

Remarks on this clone: In the same sample, other DNA sequences code for this CDR3. The chain is built from TRBV5-4 and TRBJ2-3; 9 positions match TRBD2. The germline V gene has CDR1 SGHNT and CDR2 YYREEE (reference sequence). V shed 0 bases, J shed 2 bases, and the junction held 1 base outside the gene matches. The CDR3 is made up of 15 amino acids. The CDR3 DNA follows: TGTGCCAGCAGCTTGGGACTAGCGGTCACAGATACGCAGTATTTT. Protein: CASSLGLAVTDTQYF. The variable domain in full, completed from reference TRBV5-4 and TRBJ2-3, reads ETGVTQSPTHLIKTRGQQVTLRCSSQSGHNTVSWYQQALGQGPQFIFQYYREEENGRGNFPPRFSGLQFPNYSSELNVNALELDDSALYLCASSLGLAVTDTQYFGPGTRLTVL.

This sequence joins TRBV19 and TRBJ2-1, with 8 bases fitting TRBD2. Germline V CDR1 and CDR2: LNHDA, SQIVND (reference sequence). The J segment lost 4 bases and the V segment lost 8 bases, leaving 7 bases of the junction unmatched. The CDR3 has 14 amino acids. This chain's CDR3 is CASADGTRYNEQFF. As DNA, the CDR3 is TGTGCCAGTGCCGACGGGACTAGATACAATGAGCAGTTCTTC.

On this clone: One junction end disagrees with the germline gene, perhaps due to a read error. The rearrangement joins TRBV7-7 to TRBJ1-1; D not resolved. Per the germline V gene, CDR1 is SSHAT and CDR2 is FNYEAQ (reference sequence). CDR3 length equals 17 residues. The CDR3 nucleotides are TGTGCTAGCAGCTGGGAGACAAGAAGCTTTCCGAACACTGAAGCTTTCTTT. Translating it yields CASSWETRSFPNTEAFF.

This clone was seen repeatedly, ten times or more. The chain is built from TRBV11-2 and TRBJ2-5; no clear D. Germline CDR1 reads SGHAT; CDR2 reads FQNNGV. The CDR3 sequence is 15 residues long. V lost 4 bases, J lost 1 base, and 13 bases lay in between. The CDR3 DNA reads as TGTGCCAGCAGCTCCTCCGGTGCACCCCAAGAGACCCAGTACTTC. Translation: CASSSSGAPQETQYF.

Remarks on this clone: This CDR3 is also generated by other DNA sequences in the sample. This chain links TRBV28 with TRBJ1-5; 7 positions agree with TRBD1. With 6 bases clipped from V and 4 bases from J, the junction kept 0 bases outside the gene matches. The CDR3 totals 12 residues. Germline lookup yields CDR1 MDHEN and CDR2 SYDVKM. CDR3 loop: CASRTGNQPQHF. The CDR3 DNA is TGTGCCAGCAGGACAGGGAATCAGCCCCAGCATTTT.

The chain is built from TRBV29-1 and TRBJ2-3; TRBD2 aligns across 11 bases. Trimming at V came to 6 bases and at J to 2 bases, leaving 7 bases not matched to a gene. From germline, CDR1 is SQVTM and CDR2 ANQGSEA. The CDR3 extends over 15 amino acids. The CDR3 DNA is TGCAGCGTCATGACTAGCGGGATTTACACAGATACGCAGTATTTT. Protein: CSVMTSGIYTDTQYF.